This is a list of T cell receptor beta chains from one sample in a study of cytomegalovirus exposure and HLA in healthy donors. This table comes from immunoSEQ multiplex PCR, and its TCRdb copy is limited to in-frame clones, with some not included. The sample has some 140,000 clones; 65% to 80% are singletons. Specimen: PBMCs. The receptor set was obtained from a man aged 40-49 years in good health and CMV-seronegative. The conserved cysteine and the conserved F or W are not part of the CDR3 here. The size entry is marked missing in some rows and otherwise reads once, few, many or a size class.

j_gene,v_gene,abundance,CDR3aa
TRBJ2-3,TRBV30,.,AWKNTSPNTDTQY
TRBJ2-3,TRBV9,.,ASSEFLAAADTQY
TRBJ2-7,TRBV5-1,once,ASRDSSAYEQY
TRBJ2-5,TRBV7-2,.,ASSLWLAGGGEETQY
TRBJ2-6,TRBV4-3,few,ASSQVNSGNTGANVLT
TRBJ2-3,TRBV6-5,.,ASSPTGTTQY
TRBJ1-2,TRBV28,.,ASSLDGLSNYGYT
TRBJ2-5,TRBV7-2,.,ASSLVAGGGGQETQY
TRBJ2-2,TRBV7-2,once,ASSKAGGTGELF
TRBJ1-4,TRBV29-1,.,SVGPRGATNEKLF
TRBJ1-6,TRBV7-9,few,ASSFQAYNSPLH
TRBJ1-1,TRBV7-9,once,ASSLGQGLNTEAF
TRBJ1-1,TRBV7-9,.,ASSSTGTGGTEAF
TRBJ2-3,TRBV9,.,ASSVNLKGAGTDTQY
TRBJ2-1,TRBV4-1,.,ASSQTVAGTNYNEQF
TRBJ2-5,TRBV6-5,.,ASSTVGFQETQY
TRBJ2-7,TRBV5-1,.,ASSLAGSYEQY
TRBJ1-2,TRBV20-1,.,SARGDDSPT
TRBJ1-5,TRBV6-5,.,ASSRRQGMDQPQH
TRBJ1-2,TRBV30,few,AWSNRAGAGGYT
TRBJ1-1,TRBV5-4,few,ASSSPGQMNTEAF
TRBJ2-5,TRBV7-2,.,ASSLGGLAGGPEETQY
TRBJ1-4,TRBV2,.,ASNRDSRKENEKLF
TRBJ1-2,TRBV6-1,few,ASSDGGQSYGYT
TRBJ2-7,TRBV7-3,.,ASSTGSRGIGEQY
TRBJ2-7,TRBV19,.,ASSTTRDNSYEQY
TRBJ2-5,TRBV29-1,.,SVGTRGPQETQY
TRBJ2-5,TRBV18,.,ASSPAYSGETQY
TRBJ2-7,TRBV5-6,.,ASSLAGTYEQY
TRBJ1-5,TRBV15,.,ATSPQGFGNQPQH
TRBJ2-5,TRBV5-1,.,ASSLTGTAQETQY
TRBJ1-3,TRBV6-5,few,ASHRGLSGNTIY
TRBJ2-3,TRBV19,.,ASSPDRGARTDTQY
TRBJ2-1,TRBV5-1,once,ASSPGTSTMDEQF
TRBJ2-7,TRBV5-6,.,ASSPADRPREQY
TRBJ1-5,TRBV30,.,AWSGGLDQPQH
TRBJ2-3,TRBV30,.,AWGEAGYGTDTQY
TRBJ1-4,TRBV5-4,few,ASSLRLGGRGNEKLF
TRBJ2-7,TRBV18,.,ASSRGPAYEQY
TRBJ1-1,TRBV28,.,ASSLPGGGTEAF
TRBJ2-5,TRBV4-3,.,ASSQTLPGETQY
TRBJ2-2,TRBV7-9,.,ATPLTRGLDTGELF
TRBJ1-1,TRBV5-6,few,ASSLKSGGGRKTF
TRBJ1-5,TRBV19,.,ASSIEGGGQPQH
TRBJ1-2,TRBV7-2,.,ASSLAWTGDNYGYT
TRBJ1-1,TRBV7-2,.,ASSPTTGYTEAF
TRBJ1-1,TRBV30,once,AWSELRKNTEAF
TRBJ1-2,TRBV14,.,ASSQVSGGYT
TRBJ2-7,TRBV28,.,ASSLLGHEQY
TRBJ1-4,TRBV2,.,ASSQNEKLF
TRBJ2-3,TRBV5-1,.,ASSLGVRSTDTQY